This entry features one T cell receptor (beta chain) sequence. The data were taken from a study of blood T cell repertoires in COVID-19. The overall study: Spain, Italy and the United States supplied samples that represented acute and convalescent COVID-19. Sample material is recorded as cDNA or gDNA derived from T cells, B-cell-depleted T cells, or PBMCs.

In germline, CDR1 is LGHDT, CDR2 YNNKEL (reference sequence). V was shortened by 4 bases and J by 3 bases, with 12 bases between the two germline ends. The CDR3 runs 14 residues. The authors' processing: How many nucleated cells were present was estimated from reference gene primer amplification. Some clones are missing from TCRdb's copy, which holds only in-frame ones; the method was immunoSEQ multiplex PCR. V and J calls and clone size are copied from that table; D and trimming were computed from the DNA. The table shows about 110,000 clones, with approximately 67% occurring only once. V usage is TRBV3-1 (or the pseudogene TRBV3-2) and J usage is TRBJ1-1, with D perhaps TRBD1 (6 bases). Material for sequencing was peripheral blood. The TCR was taken from a woman aged 60-75 years with acute or convalescent COVID-19. Here the CDR3 DNA reads TGTGCCAGCAGCCTCAGGGGAGCCGACACTGAAGCTTTCTTT. It yields the protein CASSLRGADTEAFF.